This is a list of T cell receptor beta chains from one sample in a study of T cells in Graves' hyperthyroidism and ophthalmopathy. TCRdb re-analysed the multiplex PCR reads in MiXCR, keeping a single row per CDR3 protein. Among nearly 600,000 distinct CDR3 sequences, approximately 14% were seen once, and the ten largest hold roughly 7%. The sample comprised blood. Receptor source: a woman younger than 30 with Graves' ophthalmopathy. The CDR3 runs from the conserved cysteine through the conserved F or W. A D gene is named only where the DNA matches it firmly. The listing skips clone size in some rows; elsewhere it reads once, few, many or a size class.

J gene: TRBJ2-1; clone size: many; V gene: TRBV20-1; D gene: TRBD2; CDR3 DNA: TGCAGTGCTACCTCGGATGGGACTAGCAAGTTCTTC; CDR3 protein: CSATSDGTSKFF
J gene: TRBJ2-6; clone size: many; V gene: TRBV19; D gene: -; CDR3 DNA: TGTGCCAGTAGTCCCAGGGTCCGTCGCGCCCTTGTGGCCAACGTCCTGACTTTC; CDR3 protein: CASSPRVRRALVANVLTF
J gene: TRBJ1-2; clone size: many; V gene: TRBV12-3/TRBV12-4; D gene: TRBD1; CDR3 DNA: TGTGCCAGCAGTCCTCCCGGGACAGGTTATGGCTACACCTTC; CDR3 protein: CASSPPGTGYGYTF
J gene: TRBJ1-3; clone size: many; V gene: TRBV5-8; D gene: -; CDR3 DNA: TGTGCCAGCAGCTTGGTGCGACAGGCTACACCTGGAAACACCATATATTTT; CDR3 protein: CASSLVRQATPGNTIYF
J gene: TRBJ1-3; clone size: -; V gene: TRBV28; D gene: -; CDR3 DNA: TGTGCCAGCAGTTTATGGGCAGGGGCTGGAAACACCATATATTTT; CDR3 protein: CASSLWAGAGNTIYF
J gene: TRBJ2-2; clone size: many; V gene: TRBV7-3; D gene: -; CDR3 DNA: TGTGCCAGCAGCTTTCAGGGCGCCGCGAACACCGGGGAGCTGTTTTTT; CDR3 protein: CASSFQGAANTGELFF
J gene: TRBJ1-5; clone size: -; V gene: TRBV6-2/TRBV6-3; D gene: TRBD1; CDR3 DNA: TGTGCCAGCAGTTACTCCGTCTCGGGACAGGGTAATCAGCCCCAGCATTTT; CDR3 protein: CASSYSVSGQGNQPQHF
J gene: TRBJ2-4; clone size: -; V gene: TRBV7-8; D gene: -; CDR3 DNA: TGTGCCAGCAGCTTATGGCTAGGAGCCAAAAACATTCAGTACTTC; CDR3 protein: CASSLWLGAKNIQYF
J gene: TRBJ2-7; clone size: many; V gene: TRBV6-6; D gene: TRBD1; CDR3 DNA: TGTGCCAGCAGTTACGGACAGGGGGGCTCCTACGAGCAGTACTTC; CDR3 protein: CASSYGQGGSYEQYF
J gene: TRBJ1-1; clone size: many; V gene: TRBV12-3/TRBV12-4; D gene: -; CDR3 DNA: TGTGCCAGCAGTCAGACATGGGGAACTGAAGCTTTCTTT; CDR3 protein: CASSQTWGTEAFF
J gene: TRBJ2-2; clone size: once; V gene: TRBV7-9; D gene: -; CDR3 DNA: TGTGCCAGCAGCTTGGCCGACATGTTTACCGGGGAGCTGTTTTTT; CDR3 protein: CASSLADMFTGELFF
J gene: TRBJ2-1; clone size: -; V gene: TRBV19; D gene: TRBD2; CDR3 DNA: TGTGCCAGTACCCTTAGCGGGAGTGGTTCCAATGAGCAGTTCTTC; CDR3 protein: CASTLSGSGSNEQFF
J gene: TRBJ1-2; clone size: many; V gene: TRBV7-2; D gene: -; CDR3 DNA: TGTGCCAGCAGCATGGACAGAGCTAACTATGGCTACACCTTC; CDR3 protein: CASSMDRANYGYTF
J gene: TRBJ1-1; clone size: many; V gene: TRBV2; D gene: -; CDR3 DNA: TGTGCCAGCAAAGGGGTAGAAGCTTTCTTT; CDR3 protein: CASKGVEAFF
J gene: TRBJ2-1; clone size: many; V gene: TRBV2; D gene: TRBD2; CDR3 DNA: TGTGCCAGTCGCGGGAGTAACTACAATGAGCAGTTCTTC; CDR3 protein: CASRGSNYNEQFF
J gene: TRBJ2-1; clone size: -; V gene: TRBV7-9; D gene: -; CDR3 DNA: TGTGCCAGCAGCCGGGACACATCGATAGTCAATGAGCAGTTCTTC; CDR3 protein: CASSRDTSIVNEQFF
J gene: TRBJ1-2; clone size: many; V gene: TRBV7-9; D gene: -; CDR3 DNA: TGTGCCAGCAGCTTCAGCGGGGGCGCATTAGAGGATGGCTACACCTTC; CDR3 protein: CASSFSGGALEDGYTF
J gene: TRBJ1-1; clone size: many; V gene: TRBV5-6; D gene: -; CDR3 DNA: TGTGCCAGCAGCTGGAGGGGGGTCGGCACTGAAGCTTTCTTT; CDR3 protein: CASSWRGVGTEAFF
J gene: TRBJ2-5; clone size: many; V gene: TRBV12-3/TRBV12-4; D gene: -; CDR3 DNA: TGTGCCAGCAGCGGCTCGGTAGCGGAAGAGACCCAGTACTTC; CDR3 protein: CASSGSVAEETQYF
J gene: TRBJ2-7; clone size: few; V gene: TRBV3-1; D gene: -; CDR3 DNA: TGTGCCAGCAGCCAAAGGGACCGAATATACGAGCAGTACTTC; CDR3 protein: CASSQRDRIYEQYF
J gene: TRBJ2-7; clone size: many; V gene: TRBV6-2/TRBV6-3; D gene: -; CDR3 DNA: TGTGCCAGCAGCATTCGTCCCACAGCCACCTACGAGCAGTACTTC; CDR3 protein: CASSIRPTATYEQYF
J gene: TRBJ2-5; clone size: -; V gene: TRBV12-3/TRBV12-4; D gene: -; CDR3 DNA: TGTGCCAGCAGTTTGGGCAGGGTGGGTCAAGAGACCCAGTACTTC; CDR3 protein: CASSLGRVGQETQYF
J gene: TRBJ1-5; clone size: many; V gene: TRBV6-1; D gene: -; CDR3 DNA: TGTGCCAGCAGTGAAGGGAAAGGGGTGGGCAATCAGCCCCAGCATTTT; CDR3 protein: CASSEGKGVGNQPQHF
J gene: TRBJ2-7; clone size: many; V gene: TRBV7-2; D gene: -; CDR3 DNA: TGTGCCAGCAGCTTAGCGATCGGCCTGTCACCCGAGCAGTACTTC; CDR3 protein: CASSLAIGLSPEQYF